This entry lists 25 T cell receptor beta chains sequenced from one sample in a study of monozygotic twins with inflammatory bowel disease. For each CDR3 protein, TCRdb gives one entry from its re-call of the 5' RACE reads, without DNA. The table for this sample gives roughly 300,000 distinct CDR3 sequences. What was sequenced was blood. All receptors come from a human donor with ulcerative colitis or Crohn's disease, or a healthy co-twin of an affected twin (not recorded which).

The chain couples TRBV6-5 to TRBJ1-1; TCRdb's D call, TRBD1, is unchecked because there is no DNA. The CDR3 runs 15 residues. CDR1 MNHEY and CDR2 SVGAGI come from the germline V gene. The CDR3 loop is CASSFWTGGSTEAFF.

The chain combines TRBV4-1 with TRBJ1-2; TCRdb designates TRBD1, a call that cannot be tested without DNA. The V gene's germline CDR1 is MGHRA and CDR2 YSYEKL. This CDR3 has 15 amino acids. This CDR3 reads CASSQDTQGNYGYTF.

The rearrangement joins TRBV20-1 to TRBJ2-1; TCRdb returns TRBD1, unconfirmable since there is no DNA. Germline assignment: CDR1 DFQATT and CDR2 SNEGSKA (reference sequence). CDR3 length: 15 residues. The CDR3 spells CSAPLGGGSYNEQYF.

The rearrangement links TRBV4-3 to TRBJ2-7; TCRdb reports TRBD2, a call that lacks DNA to check it against. CDR3 length: 17 residues. CDR1 is LGHNA, CDR2 YSLEER, per germline. The CDR3 region is CASSQDPGTAGYYEQYF.

V gene TRBV9 combines with J gene TRBJ2-3. The CDR3 is made up of 15 amino acids. The V gene's germline CDR1 is SGDLS and CDR2 YYNGEE. The CDR3 is CASSAFWSNTDTQYF.

The chain uses TRBV20-1 and TRBJ2-4; as DNA is missing, the TRBD2 call by TCRdb cannot be tested. The CDR3 consists of 14 residues. Germline V gene lookup returns CDR1 DFQATT and CDR2 SNEGSKA (reference sequence). This CDR3 reads CSAIQPGERGTQYF.

The chain joins TRBV4-3 to TRBJ2-3; TCRdb's D call of TRBD1 is untestable without DNA. This CDR3 comprises 13 residues. CDR1 is LGHNA and CDR2 is YSLEER in the germline V gene. The CDR3 spells CASGSRGRGTQYF.

The V and J genes are TRBV29-1 and TRBJ1-5; the D gene TCRdb calls, TRBD1, cannot be checked with no DNA. The germline V gene has CDR1 SQVTM and CDR2 ANQGSEA. CDR3 size: 12 residues. This CDR3 is CSARQGEQPQHF.

The V call is TRBV24-1, the J call TRBJ2-5; TCRdb lists TRBD1, though no DNA is available to test this call. Looked up from germline, CDR1 is KGHDR and CDR2 is SFDVKD. The CDR3 covers 12 residues. CDR3 sequence: CATRQGWETQYF.

The rearrangement links TRBV14 to TRBJ2-2; without DNA, the TCRdb call of TRBD2 cannot be checked. Germline V gene sequence: CDR1 SGHDN, CDR2 FVKESK. This CDR3 has 14 amino acids. CDR3: CASSAGRYTGELFF.

V gene TRBV7-9 combines with J gene TRBJ1-2; as DNA is missing, the TRBD1 call by TCRdb cannot be tested. The V gene's germline CDR1 is SEHNR and CDR2 FQNEAQ (reference sequence). The CDR3 extends over 15 amino acids. The CDR3 sequence: CASSLAGTGGYGYTF.

In terms of frequency, this clonotype is medium-sized (0.01 to 0.1%). The chain couples TRBV6-2 or TRBV6-3 to TRBJ1-1; the D call from TCRdb, TRBD1, cannot be confirmed without DNA. Germline CDR1 and CDR2: MNHEY and SVGEGT. The CDR3 covers 13 residues. This CDR3 reads CASSPRGNTEAFF.

This chain connects TRBV4-1 to TRBJ2-7. CDR3 length: 13 residues. In germline, CDR1 is MGHRA, CDR2 YSYEKL. This CDR3 reads CASSQDRPYEQYF.

This chain joins TRBV18 and TRBJ1-2; TCRdb's assignment of TRBD1 cannot be checked, as there is no DNA. Per germline, CDR1 KGHSH and CDR2 LQKENI. This CDR3 contains 14 residues. CDR3: CASSPAGQAQGYTF.

The chain is built from TRBV12-3 or TRBV12-4 and TRBJ2-2; TCRdb outputs TRBD2, but without DNA this stays unchecked. The CDR3 has 15 amino acids. CDR3 loop: CASCPLAGNTGELFF.

The V and J genes are TRBV4-3 and TRBJ1-6. Germline loops: CDR1 LGHNA, CDR2 YSLEER. The CDR3 has 16 amino acids. The CDR3 protein is CASSHKQDSYNSPLHF.

This chain uses TRBV19 with TRBJ2-7. Per the germline V gene, CDR1 is LNHDA and CDR2 is SQIVND (reference sequence). CDR3 length: 15 amino acids. CDR3 in amino acids: CASSIRSSGTYEQYF.

The chain combines TRBV9 with TRBJ2-3; TCRdb's D call, TRBD2, is unchecked because there is no DNA. Germline assignment: CDR1 SGDLS and CDR2 YYNGEE. The CDR3 spans 16 residues. CDR3 region: CASSPRAVGMGDTQYF.

This chain uses TRBV12-3 or TRBV12-4 with TRBJ1-2. This CDR3 is built from 11 residues. The CDR3 loop reads CASSKGVGYTF.

This sequence joins TRBV7-9 and TRBJ1-5; TCRdb indicates TRBD1, and absent DNA this call remains unverified. This CDR3 is 16 amino acids long. Germline lookup yields CDR1 SEHNR and CDR2 FQNEAQ (reference sequence). The CDR3 protein is CASSLERGASKRPQHF.

The chain is built from TRBV6-1 and TRBJ2-3; the D call from TCRdb, TRBD2, cannot be confirmed without DNA. The CDR3 contains 15 residues. Looked up from germline, CDR1 is MNHNS and CDR2 is SASEGT. The chain's CDR3 is CASRAGGVITDTQYF.

The chain is built from TRBV7-2 and TRBJ1-2; TCRdb gives TRBD1 as the D gene, but with no DNA this cannot be confirmed. The CDR3 totals 15 residues. Germline CDR1 reads SGHTA; CDR2 reads FQGNSA. CDR3 loop: CASSLPGQGASGYTF.

The genes are TRBV5-6 and TRBJ2-2. CDR3 length: 15 amino acids. Germline V lookup: CDR1 SGHDT, CDR2 YYEEEE. CDR3 loop: CASSLGGFYTGELFF.

This rearrangement joins TRBV5-6 to TRBJ1-6. CDR1 is SGHDT, CDR2 YYEEEE, per germline. The CDR3 sequence is 11 residues long. This chain's CDR3 is CASSSHSPLHF.

The chain carries TRBV7-8 and TRBJ2-1; the D call from TCRdb, TRBD2, cannot be confirmed without DNA. The CDR3 loop spans 17 amino acids. Germline V gene data show CDR1 as SGHVS and CDR2 as FQNEAQ. The CDR3 loop is CASSLPRSGRAGNEQFF.